What follows are 15 T cell receptor beta chains derived from one specimen sequenced in a study of identical twins. TCRdb re-called the 5' RACE reads with MiXCR, one entry per CDR3 protein. The sample holds 1.5 million or so distinct CDR3 sequences, less than 35% seen once. The sequencing input was cord blood. These receptor sequences come from a newborn girl in good health.

In its sample, this clonotype was seen many times. The V gene is TRBV27, the J gene TRBJ2-3, with TRBD1 identical over 10 bases. CDR1 is MNHEY and CDR2 is SMNVEV in the germline V gene (reference sequence). CDR3 length: 15 amino acids. Trimming at V came to 3 bases and at J to 1 base, leaving 1 base not matched to a gene. This chain's CDR3 is CASSFGTGGTDTQYF. The CDR3, as DNA: TGTGCCAGCAGTTTTGGGACAGGGGGCACAGATACGCAGTATTTT.

This chain connects TRBV28 to TRBJ2-5; D assignment may be TRBD1 or TRBD2 (6 bases each). The CDR3 length is 13 residues. V lost 7 bases, J lost 4 bases, and 13 bases lay in between. The germline V gene encodes CDR1 MDHEN and CDR2 SYDVKM. The CDR3 spells CASTTGRRETQYF. In DNA form, the CDR3 reads TGTGCCAGCACTACAGGGAGGCGAGAGACCCAGTACTTC. The full variable domain, with the rest looked up from reference TRBV28 and TRBJ2-5, is DVKVTQSSRYLVKRTGEKVFLECVQDMDHENMFWYRQDPGLGLRLIYFSYDVKMKEKGDIPEGYSVSREKKERFSLILESASTNQTSMYLCASTTGRRETQYFGPGTRLLVL.

This chain joins TRBV5-8 and TRBJ1-1; TRBD1 matches at 7 bases. Germline V gene lookup returns CDR1 SGHTS and CDR2 YDEGEE. The CDR3 length is 16 residues. Trimming at V came to 4 bases and at J to 0 bases, leaving 9 bases not matched to a gene. CDR3 sequence (DNA): TGTGCCAGCAGCACGGGACAGACCTTGGTGAACACTGAAGCTTTCTTT. Residues: CASSTGQTLVNTEAFF.

V gene TRBV27 combines with J gene TRBJ2-4; TRBD2 is a possible D gene (5 bases). The CDR3 is made up of 14 amino acids. CDR1 and CDR2 from the germline V gene are MNHEY and SMNVEV (reference sequence). The V end was cut by 6 bases, the J end by 2 bases, with 11 bases between. Written as DNA, the CDR3 is TGTGCCAGCAGCTTCGGGGAAACCAAAAACATTCAGTACTTC. This encodes CASSFGETKNIQYF.

This clonotype has more than one count but fewer than ten. This chain connects TRBV3-1 to TRBJ1-2; a weak D match, TRBD1 (5 bases). This CDR3 is built from 13 residues. The germline gives CDR1 LGHDT, CDR2 YNNKEL (reference sequence). The ends were cut back, 2 bases at V and 7 bases at J, with 11 bases in the middle. The CDR3 is CASSQFSGSGYTF. The CDR3 region has the DNA TGTGCCAGCAGCCAATTCTCAGGGTCTGGCTACACCTTC.

CDR3 region: CSARPDLQDTQYF. The CDR3, as DNA: TGCAGTGCTAGACCGGACTTACAAGATACGCAGTATTTT. The chain joins TRBV20-1 to TRBJ2-3, with D possibly matching TRBD2 (5 bases). The V and J ends lost 2 bases and 5 bases respectively, with 11 bases between them. Germline-derived CDR1 and CDR2 are DFQATT and SNEGSKA (reference sequence). There are 13 residues in the CDR3.

This clonotype has more than one count but fewer than ten. The chain links TRBV24-1 to TRBJ1-2; no clear D. The germline CDR1 and CDR2 sequences are KGHDR and SFDVKD. V was trimmed by 1 base and J by 7 bases, leaving 6 bases between them. The CDR3 covers 12 residues. The CDR3 DNA reads as TGTGCCACCAGTGATTTTGGGGTTGGCTACACCTTC. This sequence encodes CATSDFGVGYTF.

The genes are TRBV4-2 and TRBJ2-5, with 10 bases identical to TRBD2. This CDR3 has 19 residues. V trimming: 0 bases; J trimming: 1 base; junction bases outside the gene matches: 11. Germline V CDR1 and CDR2: LGHNA, YNFKEQ. CDR3 loop: CASSQDRGGSGRPQETQYF. The DNA for the CDR3 is TGTGCCAGCAGCCAAGATCGGGGTGGTAGCGGGAGGCCCCAAGAGACCCAGTACTTC.

The gene calls are TRBV7-7 and TRBJ2-3; weak D call: TRBD1 (6 bases). The CDR3 covers 13 residues. The ends were cut back, 8 bases at V and 5 bases at J, with 14 bases in the middle. Germline lookup yields CDR1 SSHAT and CDR2 FNYEAQ (reference sequence). The CDR3 is CASGGAGGDTQYF. The CDR3 region has the DNA TGTGCCAGCGGGGGCGCCGGTGGAGATACGCAGTATTTT.

V and J are TRBV20-1 and TRBJ2-4, with 8 bases identical to TRBD2. V gave up 5 bases and J gave up 1 base; unmatched junction bases: 4. Per germline, CDR1 DFQATT and CDR2 SNEGSKA (reference sequence). The CDR3 consists of 14 residues. CDR3 amino acids: CSAAGGPAKNIQYF. In DNA form, the CDR3 reads TGCAGTGCTGCGGGGGGCCCTGCCAAAAACATTCAGTACTTC.

This clonotype was detected only a few times. V usage is TRBV12-3 or TRBV12-4 and J usage is TRBJ2-7; D perhaps matches TRBD1 (6 bases). CDR3 length equals 14 residues. Trimming shortened V by 7 bases and J by 3 bases, and 16 bases separated the two germline ends. The CDR3 reads CASTQGGFNYEQYF. The CDR3, as DNA: TGTGCCAGCACCCAAGGGGGTTTTAACTACGAGCAGTACTTC.

The gene calls are TRBV19 and TRBJ1-1; TRBD1 aligns across 10 bases. Losses at the gene ends were 6 bases for V and 5 bases for J; bases not matched to a gene: 6. The CDR3 is 14 residues long. Germline-derived CDR1 and CDR2 are LNHDA and SQIVND (reference sequence). CDR3 amino acids: CASRYRDRGTEAFF. Written as DNA, the CDR3 is TGTGCCAGTAGATACCGGGACAGGGGAACTGAAGCTTTCTTT.

Only a few counts were recorded for this clonotype. The J gene is TRBJ1-4, the V gene TRBV25-1; a weak D match, TRBD1 (5 bases). This CDR3 comprises 16 residues. V gave up 4 bases and J gave up 0 bases, with 12 bases separating them. Germline values: CDR1 MGHDK, CDR2 SYGVNS. CDR3 DNA sequence: TGTGCCAGCAGTGCACCGGACACGGCAACTAATGAAAAACTGTTTTTT. Its protein product is CASSAPDTATNEKLFF. The whole variable domain, remainder taken from reference TRBV25-1 and TRBJ1-4, is EADIYQTPRYLVIGTGKKITLECSQTMGHDKMYWYQQDPGMELHLIHYSYGVNSTEKGDLSSESTVSRIRTEHFPLTLESARPSHTSQYLCASSAPDTATNEKLFFGSGTQLSVL.

This clonotype was seen a handful of times. The rearrangement joins TRBV10-2 to TRBJ1-1; a weak D match, TRBD1 (6 bases). This CDR3 spans 15 amino acids. Germline V lookup: CDR1 WSHSY, CDR2 SAAADI. Trimming took off 0 bases at V and 2 bases at J, with 10 bases between the two ends. As DNA, the CDR3 is TGCGCCAGCAGTGAGTCGGGGGGGCTTAACACTGAAGCTTTCTTT. It encodes CASSESGGLNTEAFF.

The CDR3 is CASKWDSVTYNEQFF. For the CDR3, the DNA is TGTGCCAGCAAGTGGGACAGCGTGACCTACAATGAGCAGTTCTTC. The chain links TRBV6-5 to TRBJ2-1, with TRBD1 matching 7 bases. This CDR3 has 15 amino acids. V dropped 7 bases and J dropped 2; count of bases not matched to a gene: 8. Germline V gene data show CDR1 as MNHEY and CDR2 as SVGAGI.